What follows are 8 T cell receptor beta chains derived from one specimen sequenced in a study of chemoradiotherapy in HPV16-positive cancers. Clones were read by immunoSEQ multiplex PCR, and TCRdb kept only the in-frame ones, dropping some. The data contain about 15,000 clones, about three quarters of them singletons. Sample collection was performed from a patient who underwent chemoradiotherapy. Receptors originate from a human donor with HPV-associated anogenital cancer.

This clone showed up just a few times. J is TRBJ1-4 and V is TRBV7-8; D remains unclear. The CDR3 spans 15 residues. Trimming left V 1 base short and J 6 bases short, with 12 bases between. Germline assignment: CDR1 SGHVS and CDR2 FQNEAQ. CDR3 sequence reads: CASSLDDGEYEKLFF. CDR3 DNA sequence: TGTGCCAGCAGCTTAGACGATGGGGAGTATGAAAAACTGTTTTTT.

The chain couples TRBV20-1 to TRBJ1-1; D call uncertain. The CDR3 is 11 amino acids. CDR1 and CDR2 from the germline V gene are DFQATT and SNEGSKA (reference sequence). The V end lost 4 bases, the J end lost 7 bases, and 10 bases lay between the germline ends. The CDR3 here is CSATPVGEAFF. The CDR3 coding sequence is TGCAGTGCTACCCCAGTTGGTGAAGCTTTCTTT.

V usage is TRBV19 and J usage is TRBJ1-4; D not resolved. Germline loops: CDR1 LNHDA, CDR2 SQIVND (reference sequence). The CDR3 loop spans 14 amino acids. Trimming cost V 5 bases and J 0 bases, with 7 bases left between them. The CDR3 DNA reads as TGTGCCAGTAGTTGGAGTGCAACTAATGAAAAACTGTTTTTT. As protein: CASSWSATNEKLFF.

The J gene is TRBJ2-7, the V gene TRBV4-1; weak D call: TRBD1 (6 bases). Germline loops: CDR1 MGHRA, CDR2 YSYEKL. V shed 0 bases and J shed 2 bases, with 11 bases lying between them. The CDR3 runs to 15 residues. CDR3 loop: CASSQDKDSTYEQYF. In DNA form, the CDR3 reads TGCGCCAGCAGCCAAGATAAGGACAGCACCTACGAGCAGTACTTC.

V is TRBV2 and J is TRBJ2-1; D possibly corresponds to TRBD1 (7 bases). The CDR3 is 14 residues long. Germline V lookup: CDR1 SNHLY, CDR2 FYNNEI. Trimming shortened V by 8 bases and J by 8 bases, and 19 bases separated the two germline ends. Here the CDR3 reads CASLGGRGRDEQFF. CDR3 DNA: TGTGCCAGCCTCGGGGGTAGGGGGCGAGATGAGCAGTTCTTC. The full variable domain, with the rest looked up from reference TRBV2 and TRBJ2-1, is EPEVTQTPSHQVTQMGQEVILRCVPISNHLYFYWYRQILGQKVEFLVSFYNNEISEKSEIFDDQFSVERPDGSNFTLKIRSTKLEDSAMYFCASLGGRGRDEQFFGPGTRLTVL.

A few counts support this clone. The gene calls are TRBV14 and TRBJ1-2, with a weak D call TRBD1 (5 bases). V gave up 0 bases and J gave up 7 bases, with 12 bases separating them. The CDR3 runs 14 residues. Germline loops: CDR1 SGHDN, CDR2 FVKESK. This CDR3 reads CASSQDLRGSGYTF. The DNA of the CDR3 is TGTGCCAGCAGCCAAGATCTGAGGGGAAGTGGCTACACCTTC.

This chain uses TRBV11-3 with TRBJ1-2, with D possibly matching TRBD1 (6 bases). Germline V gene data show CDR1 as SGHNT and CDR2 as YENEEA. V dropped 4 bases and J dropped 7 bases, with 13 bases sitting between them. The CDR3 sequence is 13 residues long. The CDR3 reads CASSSTGIFGYTF. For the CDR3, the DNA is TGTGCCAGCAGCTCCACAGGGATCTTTGGCTACACCTTC. The variable domain in full, with the rest retrieved from reference TRBV11-3 and TRBJ1-2, is EAGVVQSPRYKIIEKKQPVAFWCNPISGHNTLYWYLQNLGQGPELLIRYENEEAVDDSQLPKDRFSAERLKGVDSTLKIQPAELGDSAVYLCASSSTGIFGYTFGSGTRLTVV.

The rearrangement uses TRBV5-6 and TRBJ1-6, with no clear D. The V end was cut by 0 bases, the J end by 6 bases, with 7 bases between. Looked up from germline, CDR1 is SGHDT and CDR2 is YYEEEE. The CDR3 spans 14 residues. CDR3 nucleotide sequence: TGTGCCAGCAGCTTGGAACTAAGTAATTCACCCCTCCACTTT. This codes for CASSLELSNSPLHF.